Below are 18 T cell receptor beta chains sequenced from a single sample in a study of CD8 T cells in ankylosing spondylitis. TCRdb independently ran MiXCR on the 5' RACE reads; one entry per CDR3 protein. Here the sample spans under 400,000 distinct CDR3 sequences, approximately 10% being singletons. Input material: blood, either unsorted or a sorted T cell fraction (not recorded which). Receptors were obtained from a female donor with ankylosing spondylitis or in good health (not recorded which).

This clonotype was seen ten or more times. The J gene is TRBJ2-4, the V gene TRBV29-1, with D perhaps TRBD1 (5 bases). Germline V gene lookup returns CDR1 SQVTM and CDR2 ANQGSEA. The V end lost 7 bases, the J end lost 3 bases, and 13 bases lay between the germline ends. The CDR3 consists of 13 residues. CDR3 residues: CSAVDRGKNIQYF. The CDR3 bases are TGCAGCGCAGTAGATAGGGGCAAAAACATTCAGTACTTC.

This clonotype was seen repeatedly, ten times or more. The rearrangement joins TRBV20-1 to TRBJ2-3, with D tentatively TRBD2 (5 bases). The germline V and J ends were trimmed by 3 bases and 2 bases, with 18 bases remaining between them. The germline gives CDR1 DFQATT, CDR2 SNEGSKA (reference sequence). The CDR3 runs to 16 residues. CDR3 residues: CSARRRVGSYTDTQYF. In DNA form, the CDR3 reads TGCAGTGCTAGGAGACGGGTGGGGAGCTACACAGATACGCAGTATTTT.

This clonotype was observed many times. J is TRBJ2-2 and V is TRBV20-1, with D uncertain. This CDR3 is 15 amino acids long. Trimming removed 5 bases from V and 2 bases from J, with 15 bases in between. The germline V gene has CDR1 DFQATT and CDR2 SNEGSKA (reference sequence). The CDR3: CSAPTAAANTGELFF. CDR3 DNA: TGCAGTGCTCCTACCGCGGCGGCCAACACCGGGGAGCTGTTTTTT.

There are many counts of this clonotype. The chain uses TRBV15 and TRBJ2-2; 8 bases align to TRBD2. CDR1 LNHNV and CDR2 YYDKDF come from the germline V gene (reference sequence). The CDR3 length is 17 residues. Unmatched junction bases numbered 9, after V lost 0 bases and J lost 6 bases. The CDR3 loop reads CATSRDSPGGQPGELFF. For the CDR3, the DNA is TGTGCCACCAGCAGAGATTCTCCGGGGGGGCAACCCGGGGAGCTGTTTTTT.

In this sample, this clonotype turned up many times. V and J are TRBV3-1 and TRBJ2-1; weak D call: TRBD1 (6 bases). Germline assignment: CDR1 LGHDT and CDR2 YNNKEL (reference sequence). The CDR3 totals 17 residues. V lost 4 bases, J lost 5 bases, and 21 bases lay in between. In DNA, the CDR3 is TGTGCCAGCAGCCTAACCGGGACAACCCACTATCACAATGAGCAGTTCTTC. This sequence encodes CASSLTGTTHYHNEQFF.

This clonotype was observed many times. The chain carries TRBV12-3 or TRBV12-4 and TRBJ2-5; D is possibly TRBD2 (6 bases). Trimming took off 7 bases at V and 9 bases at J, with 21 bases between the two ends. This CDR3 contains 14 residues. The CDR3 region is CASTSSAGPGAQYF. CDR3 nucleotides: TGTGCCAGCACCTCTTCAGCGGGTCCGGGGGCCCAGTACTTC.

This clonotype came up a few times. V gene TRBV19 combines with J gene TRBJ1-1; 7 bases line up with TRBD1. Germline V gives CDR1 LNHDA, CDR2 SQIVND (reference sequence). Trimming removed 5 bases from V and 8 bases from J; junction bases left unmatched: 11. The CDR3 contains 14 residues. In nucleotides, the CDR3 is TGTGCCAGTAGTTACCCCGGGACAGAATCCGAAGCTTTCTTT. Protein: CASSYPGTESEAFF.

The CDR3 protein is CASRGLAGGPGMYF. The CDR3 DNA reads as TGTGCCAGCAGGGGACTAGCGGGAGGGCCGGGAATGTATTTT. The chain links TRBV2 to TRBJ2-3; 16 bases are a match to TRBD2. The CDR3 extends over 14 amino acids. V shed 6 bases and J 14 bases; nucleotides not matched to a gene: 8. The germline V gene encodes CDR1 SNHLY and CDR2 FYNNEI. The variable domain in full, with the rest retrieved from reference TRBV2 and TRBJ2-3, is EPEVTQTPSHQVTQMGQEVILRCVPISNHLYFYWYRQILGQKVEFLVSFYNNEISEKSEIFDDQFSVERPDGSNFTLKIRSTKLEDSAMYFCASRGLAGGPGMYFGPGTRLTVL.

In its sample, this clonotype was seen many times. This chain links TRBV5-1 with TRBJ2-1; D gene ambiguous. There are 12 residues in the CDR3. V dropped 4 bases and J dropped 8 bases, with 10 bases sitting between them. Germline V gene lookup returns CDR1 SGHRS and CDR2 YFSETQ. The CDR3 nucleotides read TGCGCCAGCAGCCTTGGGTGGGATGAGCAGTTCTTC. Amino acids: CASSLGWDEQFF.

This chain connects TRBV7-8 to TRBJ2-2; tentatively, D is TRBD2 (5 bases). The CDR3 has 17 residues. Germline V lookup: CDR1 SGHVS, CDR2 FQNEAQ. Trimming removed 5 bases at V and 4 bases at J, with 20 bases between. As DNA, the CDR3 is TGTGCCAGCAGCCGAGGGCAGCCCCTTTGGGGCACCGGGGAGCTGTTTTTT. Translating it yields CASSRGQPLWGTGELFF.

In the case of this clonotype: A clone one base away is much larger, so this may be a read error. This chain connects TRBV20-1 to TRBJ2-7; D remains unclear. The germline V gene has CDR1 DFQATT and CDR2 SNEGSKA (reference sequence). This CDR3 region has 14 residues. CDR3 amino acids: CSARAVESAYEQSF. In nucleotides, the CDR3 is TGCAGTGCTAGGGCCGTTGAGTCTGCCTACGAGCAGTCCTTC.

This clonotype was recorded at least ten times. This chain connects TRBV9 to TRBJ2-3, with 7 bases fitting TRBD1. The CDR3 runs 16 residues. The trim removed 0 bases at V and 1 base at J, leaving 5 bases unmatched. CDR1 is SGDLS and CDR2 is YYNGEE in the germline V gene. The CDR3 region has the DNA TGTGCCAGCAGCGTAGCCCCAGGGGGAGGCACAGATACGCAGTATTTT. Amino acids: CASSVAPGGGTDTQYF.

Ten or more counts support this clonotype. In DNA form, the CDR3 reads TGCAGTGCTAGTCCGGGACAGGCTGGCTCTGGAAACACCATATATTTT. This encodes CSASPGQAGSGNTIYF. The chain employs TRBV20-1 and TRBJ1-3; the match to TRBD1 covers 8 bases. Per germline, CDR1 DFQATT and CDR2 SNEGSKA (reference sequence). CDR3 length: 16 amino acids. After removal of 3 bases from V and 0 bases from J, the junction contained 7 bases not matched to a gene.

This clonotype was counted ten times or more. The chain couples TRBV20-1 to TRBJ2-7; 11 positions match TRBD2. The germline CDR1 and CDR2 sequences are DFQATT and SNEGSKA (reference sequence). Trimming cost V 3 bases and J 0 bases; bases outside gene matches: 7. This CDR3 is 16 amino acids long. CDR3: CSASPLAGVYSYEQYF. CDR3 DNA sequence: TGCAGTGCTAGCCCACTAGCGGGAGTTTACTCCTACGAGCAGTACTTC.

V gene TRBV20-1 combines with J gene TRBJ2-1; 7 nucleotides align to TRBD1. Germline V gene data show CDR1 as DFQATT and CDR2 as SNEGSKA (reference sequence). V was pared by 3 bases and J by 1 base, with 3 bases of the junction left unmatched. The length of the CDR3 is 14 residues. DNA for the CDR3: TGCAGTGCTAGTTCGACAGGGTCCTACAATGAGCAGTTCTTC. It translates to CSASSTGSYNEQFF.

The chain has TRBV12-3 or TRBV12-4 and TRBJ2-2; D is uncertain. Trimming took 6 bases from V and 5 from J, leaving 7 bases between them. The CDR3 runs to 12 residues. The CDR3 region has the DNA TGTGCCAGCAGCTCTATAACCGGGGAGCTGTTTTTT. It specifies CASSSITGELFF.

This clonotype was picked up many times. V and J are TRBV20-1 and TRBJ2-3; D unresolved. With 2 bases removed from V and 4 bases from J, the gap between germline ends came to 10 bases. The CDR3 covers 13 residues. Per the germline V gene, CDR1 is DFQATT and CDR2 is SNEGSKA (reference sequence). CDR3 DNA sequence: TGCAGTGCTAGAACCCCCCAGGCAGATACGCAGTATTTT. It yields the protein CSARTPQADTQYF.

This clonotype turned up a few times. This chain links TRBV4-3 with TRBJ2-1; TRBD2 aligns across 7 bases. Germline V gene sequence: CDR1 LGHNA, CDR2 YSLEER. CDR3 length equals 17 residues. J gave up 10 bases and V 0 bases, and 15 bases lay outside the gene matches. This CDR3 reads CASSQDLGLGSKGEQFF. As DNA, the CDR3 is TGCGCCAGCAGCCAAGATCTAGGACTAGGAAGTAAAGGGGAGCAGTTCTTC.